The 13 T cell receptor beta chains reported below all come from one sample, sequenced in a study of T cells after posttransplantation cyclophosphamide. Measured with immunoSEQ multiplex PCR; TCRdb has only the in-frame clones, and not every one. The sample has about 15,000 clones, more than 75% seen once; the top ten hold about 4%. Control samples came 1 year after myeloablative marrow transplants with methotrexate plus calcineurin inhibitor. The material sequenced was PBMCs, taken after an allogeneic stem cell transplant with a calcineurin inhibitor and methotrexate. These receptor sequences come from a male patient aged 50 to 59 who received an allogeneic stem cell transplant from an unrelated donor, was CMV-positive, and had chronic GVHD only. Certain T cells may be donor cells from the graft.

CDR3: CASSQRTGLAGDTGELFF. The CDR3 DNA sequence: TGCGCCAGCAGCCAACGGACCGGACTAGCGGGAGACACCGGGGAGCTGTTTTTT. J is TRBJ2-2 and V is TRBV4-3, with TRBD2 matching 13 bases. Germline trimming cut 2 bases from V and 3 bases from J; bases unmatched to any gene: 6. CDR1 LGHNA and CDR2 YSLEER come from the germline V gene. CDR3 size: 18 residues.

This chain links TRBV19 with TRBJ2-1, with 7 bases that match TRBD2. CDR1 LNHDA and CDR2 SQIVND come from the germline V gene (reference sequence). Unmatched junction bases numbered 13, after V lost 5 bases and J lost 0 bases. CDR3 length: 18 residues. This CDR3 is CASSRPSGGGYSYNEQFF. The CDR3 nucleotides read TGTGCCAGTAGTCGGCCTAGCGGTGGGGGGTACTCCTACAATGAGCAGTTCTTC. Together with reference TRBV19 and TRBJ2-1, the CDR3 gives the full variable domain: DGGITQSPKYLFRKEGQNVTLSCEQNLNHDAMYWYRQDPGQGLRLIYYSQIVNDFQKGDIAEGYSVSREKKESFPLTVTSAQKNPTAFYLCASSRPSGGGYSYNEQFFGPGTRLTVL.

The chain links TRBV5-1 to TRBJ2-7; 8 positions agree with TRBD2. CDR3 size: 18 residues. V shed 0 bases and J 3 bases; nucleotides not matched to a gene: 14. Germline CDR1 is SGHRS and CDR2 is YFSETQ. The CDR3 bases are TGCGCCAGCAGCTTGGGTCACGCGGCGGGGGGCTTGAGCTACGAGCAGTACTTC. Translated: CASSLGHAAGGLSYEQYF.

This rearrangement joins TRBV10-3 to TRBJ1-6; a possible D gene is TRBD1 (5 bases). This CDR3 region has 14 residues. The V gene lost 11 bases and the J gene lost 10 bases, with 21 bases spanning the gap. Germline CDR1 ENHRY, CDR2 SYGVKD. The DNA for the CDR3 is TGTGCCGGCAGACGGGCAGGGTCAGGCTCACCCCTCCACTTT. It is translated as CAGRRAGSGSPLHF.

The rearrangement links TRBV4-1 to TRBJ2-7; TRBD1 matches 11 bases. V dropped 1 base and J dropped 6; count of bases not matched to a gene: 5. The CDR3 covers 15 residues. Germline V CDR1 and CDR2: MGHRA, YSYEKL. The CDR3 sequence is CASSQGGTGGREQYF. The CDR3 nucleotides are TGCGCCAGCAGCCAAGGCGGGACAGGGGGACGCGAGCAGTACTTC.

This chain connects TRBV5-5 to TRBJ2-2; D ambiguous. The V end was cut by 0 bases, the J end by 2 bases, with 5 bases between. There are 14 residues in the CDR3. Germline CDR1 is SGHKS and CDR2 is YYEKEE (reference sequence). CDR3 residues: CASSLASNTGELFF. CDR3 DNA: TGTGCCAGCAGCTTGGCCAGTAACACCGGGGAGCTGTTTTTT.

The chain uses TRBV19 and TRBJ2-2; the D is unclear. V lost 1 base and J lost 7, with 7 bases in between. This CDR3 comprises 13 residues. CDR1 is LNHDA and CDR2 is SQIVND in the germline V gene (reference sequence). The CDR3 spells CASSIVGFGELFF. The CDR3 coding sequence is TGTGCCAGTAGTATAGTCGGGTTCGGGGAGCTGTTTTTT.

V is TRBV10-3 and J is TRBJ1-5; 7 nucleotides align to TRBD1. Trimming cost V 7 bases and J 1 base; bases outside gene matches: 7. CDR3 length equals 15 residues. CDR1 is ENHRY and CDR2 is SYGVKD in the germline V gene. The CDR3 DNA reads TGTGCCATCAAAGGGGGCGGGGCGAGCAATCAGCCCCAGCATTTT. Translating it yields CAIKGGGASNQPQHF.

This chain joins TRBV23-1 and TRBJ2-1, with D possibly being TRBD1 (5 bases). TRBV23-1 is filed as an ORF, its function uncertain. Trimming shortened V by 0 bases and J by 6 bases, and 18 bases separated the two germline ends. The CDR3 consists of 17 residues. This CDR3 reads CASSQSYRWPGCNEQFF. The CDR3 region has the DNA TGCGCCAGCAGTCAATCATACAGGTGGCCAGGGTGCAATGAGCAGTTCTTC.

The genes are TRBV27 and TRBJ2-7, with unresolved D. CDR1 is MNHEY, CDR2 SMNVEV, per germline (reference sequence). The CDR3 is made up of 13 amino acids. Trimming left V 2 bases short and J 3 bases short, with 8 bases between. CDR3 residues: CASSLSLGYEQYF. The CDR3 DNA sequence: TGTGCCAGCAGTTTAAGTCTAGGCTACGAGCAGTACTTC.

The chain combines TRBV7-8 with TRBJ1-4; D perhaps matches TRBD1 (5 bases). There are 15 residues in the CDR3. Germline CDR1 is SGHVS and CDR2 is FQNEAQ. V was trimmed by 4 bases and J by 7 bases, leaving 16 bases between them. The CDR3 DNA follows: TGTGCCAGCAGCTCCCCTGAGGGGAGGAGTGAAAAACTGTTTTTT. Residues: CASSSPEGRSEKLFF.

The V and J genes are TRBV28 and TRBJ1-2; TRBD1 agrees at 7 bases. V gave up 5 bases and J gave up 1 base; unmatched junction bases: 1. The V gene's germline CDR1 is MDHEN and CDR2 SYDVKM. CDR3 length: 13 residues. The CDR3 sequence is CASSPGGNYGYTF. The DNA for the CDR3 is TGTGCCAGCAGTCCAGGGGGTAACTATGGCTACACCTTC.

CDR3: CASSVAEGGRQSPLHF. DNA of the CDR3: TGTGCCAGCAGCGTAGCGGAAGGGGGCAGACAGTCACCCCTCCACTTT. The J gene is TRBJ1-6, the V gene TRBV9, with 7 bases that match TRBD1. The CDR3 covers 16 residues. The germline CDR1 and CDR2 sequences are SGDLS and YYNGEE. J lost 10 bases, V lost 0 bases, and 10 bases had no gene match.